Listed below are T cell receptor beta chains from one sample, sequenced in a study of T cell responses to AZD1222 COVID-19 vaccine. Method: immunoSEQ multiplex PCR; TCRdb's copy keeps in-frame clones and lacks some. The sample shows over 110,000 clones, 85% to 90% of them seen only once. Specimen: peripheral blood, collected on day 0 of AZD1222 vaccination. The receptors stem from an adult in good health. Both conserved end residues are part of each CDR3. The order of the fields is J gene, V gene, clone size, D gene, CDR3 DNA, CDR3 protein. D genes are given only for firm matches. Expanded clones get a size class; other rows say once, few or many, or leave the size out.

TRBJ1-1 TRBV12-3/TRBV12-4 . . TGTGCCAGCACCGGATACACTGAAGCTTTCTTT CASTGYTEAFF
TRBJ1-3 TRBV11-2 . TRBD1 TGTGCCAGCAGCTTGGGACAGGGTATTCTTAGGAGAAACACCATATATTTT CASSLGQGILRRNTIYF
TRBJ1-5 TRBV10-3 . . TGTGCCATCAGCCAATCGGGGGGGGCCGGGCAGCCCCAGCATTTT CAISQSGGAGQPQHF
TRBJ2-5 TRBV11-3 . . TGTGCCAGCAGCTTAGGAGGCGCGGGACAAAAAGAGACCCAGTACTTC CASSLGGAGQKETQYF
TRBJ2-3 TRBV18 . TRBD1 TGTGCCAGCTCACCTACCGGGACAGGGCACGGAGATACGCAGTATTTT CASSPTGTGHGDTQYF
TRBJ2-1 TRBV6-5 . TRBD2 TGTGCCAGCAGTCTTTCTCTAGCGGATTACAATGAGCAGTTCTTC CASSLSLADYNEQFF
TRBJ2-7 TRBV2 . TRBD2 TGTGCCAGCAGCGGGGGCCCGGGACTAGCGGGACCCTACGAGCAGTACTTC CASSGGPGLAGPYEQYF
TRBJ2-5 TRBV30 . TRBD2 TGTGCCTGGGAAAGACGGGAGGGAGAGACCCAGTACTTC CAWERREGETQYF
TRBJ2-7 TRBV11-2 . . TGTGCCAGCAGCTTAGCTCGTTTTTACGAGCAGTACTTC CASSLARFYEQYF
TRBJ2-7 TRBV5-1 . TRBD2 TGCGCCAGCAGACTGGGACTAGCGGGATACGAGCAGTACTTC CASRLGLAGYEQYF
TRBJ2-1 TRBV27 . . TGTGCCAGCAGTTTCTTACAGGGCAATGAGCAGTTCTTC CASSFLQGNEQFF
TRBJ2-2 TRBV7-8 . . TGTGCCAGCAGCGTGAAGCGCGGGTGGGGAGCCGGGGAGCTGTTTTTT CASSVKRGWGAGELFF
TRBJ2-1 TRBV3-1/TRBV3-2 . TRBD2 TGTGCCAGCAGCCTCCCGCCCGGGAGCGGGGACAATGAGCAGTTCTTC CASSLPPGSGDNEQFF
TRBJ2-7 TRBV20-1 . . TGCAGTGCTAGTCTATCGGGTTTACGGTCCTACGAGCAGTACTTC CSASLSGLRSYEQYF
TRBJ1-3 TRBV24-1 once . TGTGCCCCTTCACAGAACACCATATATTTT CAPSQNTIYF
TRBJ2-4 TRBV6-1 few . TGTGCCAGCAGTGAAAGGCAGGGTCTAGCCAAAAACATTCAGTACTTC CASSERQGLAKNIQYF
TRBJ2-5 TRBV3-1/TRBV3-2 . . TGTGCCAGCAGCCAGGATACAGGGTACCAAGAGACCCAGTACTTC CASSQDTGYQETQYF
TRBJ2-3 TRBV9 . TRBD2 TGTGCCAGCAGCGGATTAGCGGGAGGGTACACAGATACGCAGTATTTT CASSGLAGGYTDTQYF
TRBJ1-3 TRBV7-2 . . TGTGCCAGCAGTTCCGAGGTGGGCCTCTCTGGAAACACCATATATTTT CASSSEVGLSGNTIYF
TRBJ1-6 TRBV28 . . TGTGCCAGCAGTTTCGACGGCTATAATTCACCCCTCCACTTT CASSFDGYNSPLHF
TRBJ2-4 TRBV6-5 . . TGTGCCAGCAGTTACGGACTAGCCAAAAACATTCAGTACTTC CASSYGLAKNIQYF
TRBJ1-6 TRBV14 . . TGTGCCAGCAGCCAAGATTGGTGGGACGGGAGCTATAATTCACCCCTCCACTTT CASSQDWWDGSYNSPLHF
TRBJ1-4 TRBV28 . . TGTGCCAGCAGTCGTCCGGGGGGCGTTGTCGATGAAAAACTGTTTTTT CASSRPGGVVDEKLFF
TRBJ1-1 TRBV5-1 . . TGCGCCAGCAGCTTGGGGGGAGAAGCTTTCTTT CASSLGGEAFF
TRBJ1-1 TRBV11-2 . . TGTGCCAGCAGCTTAGGGTTAGGCGCTTTCTTT CASSLGLGAFF
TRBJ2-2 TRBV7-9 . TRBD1 TGTGCCAGCACGGACAGGGATGAAACCGGGGAGCTGTTTTTT CASTDRDETGELFF
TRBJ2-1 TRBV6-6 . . TGTGCCAGCAGTTACTCGTCAGCGGGCCGGGACAATGAGCAGTTCTTC CASSYSSAGRDNEQFF
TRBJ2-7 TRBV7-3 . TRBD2 TGTGCCAGCAGCTTAGTGGCGGGAGTAGGAGAGCAGTACTTC CASSLVAGVGEQYF
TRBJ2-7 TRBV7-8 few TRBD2 TGTGCCAGCAGCCGTGGCACTAGCGGGGGTTACTCCTACGAGCAGTACTTC CASSRGTSGGYSYEQYF
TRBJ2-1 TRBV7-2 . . TGTGCCCGCCAAGTATATTACAATGAGCAGTTCTTC CARQVYYNEQFF
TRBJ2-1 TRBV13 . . TGTGCCAGCAGCTTAAACAGGCGGGATGAGCAGTTCTTC CASSLNRRDEQFF
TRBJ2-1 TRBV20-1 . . TGCAGTGCTAGAGATGGAGGGGTGCAGTTCTTC CSARDGGVQFF
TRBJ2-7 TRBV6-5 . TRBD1 TGTGCCAGCAGTTACCAGGGGACAGGGCCCTACGAGCAGTACTTC CASSYQGTGPYEQYF
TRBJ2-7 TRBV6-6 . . TGTGCCAGCAGTCTAGGGGTGGGAGCGGCCGCCTACGAGCAGTACTTC CASSLGVGAAAYEQYF
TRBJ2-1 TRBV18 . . TGTGCCAGCTCACCACCGGGGATCTTCTACAATGAGCAGTTCTTC CASSPPGIFYNEQFF
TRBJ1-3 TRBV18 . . TGTGCCAGCTCACCGCAACCGACGGGGAGCTCTGGAAACACCATATATTTT CASSPQPTGSSGNTIYF
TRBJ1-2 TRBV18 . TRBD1 TGTGCCAGCTCACGGGACAGATTTAACTATGGCTACACCTTC CASSRDRFNYGYTF
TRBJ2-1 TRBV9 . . TGTGCCAGCAGCGTAAGTCCAGTAGTTACTGGCGATGAGCAGTTCTTC CASSVSPVVTGDEQFF
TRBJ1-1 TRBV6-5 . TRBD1 TGTGCCAGCTTTTGGACAGGGCCGGGGAACACTGAAGCTTTCTTT CASFWTGPGNTEAFF
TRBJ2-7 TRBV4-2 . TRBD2 TGTGCCAGCAGCCAAGAGGGACAGACTAGCGGGAGGGAGAGCTCCTACGAGCAGTACTTC CASSQEGQTSGRESSYEQYF